The 32 T cell receptor beta chains below were found in one sample sequenced in a study of blood T cell repertoires in COVID-19. Data came from immunoSEQ multiplex PCR; TCRdb stores just in-frame clones and leaves some out. The sample consists of over 250,000 clones, approximately 90% of them appearing once. The sample taken for sequencing was PBMCs or T cells enriched from blood (not recorded which). Receptors originate from a woman aged 50 to 60 who had recovered from COVID-19.

The chain carries TRBV28 and TRBJ2-7, with TRBD1 identical over 8 bases. After removal of 4 bases from V and 4 bases from J, the junction contained 9 bases not matched to a gene. CDR3 length equals 15 residues. Germline V gene lookup returns CDR1 MDHEN and CDR2 SYDVKM. The CDR3: CASSYPRTGRYEQYF. The CDR3 coding sequence is TGTGCCAGCAGTTATCCTAGGACAGGGAGATACGAGCAGTACTTC.

This chain connects TRBV28 to TRBJ2-7, with 8 positions matching TRBD1. The germline V gene has CDR1 MDHEN and CDR2 SYDVKM. CDR3 length: 16 amino acids. With V trimmed by 6 bases and J by 1 base, 11 bases remained unmatched. The chain's CDR3 is CASREPGGMGSYEQYF. The CDR3 region has the DNA TGTGCCAGCAGAGAGCCAGGGGGCATGGGTTCCTACGAGCAGTACTTC.

The genes are TRBV6-1 and TRBJ2-7; D ambiguous. This CDR3 region has 14 residues. Germline assignment: CDR1 MNHNS and CDR2 SASEGT. Trimming shortened V by 1 base and J by 3 bases, and 10 bases separated the two germline ends. CDR3 DNA sequence: TGTGCCAGCAGTGAAGGAGGCAGAGTCTACGAGCAGTACTTC. Protein sequence: CASSEGGRVYEQYF.

The rearrangement links TRBV7-9 to TRBJ2-7; the match to TRBD2 covers 8 bases. CDR1 is SEHNR and CDR2 is FQNEAQ in the germline V gene (reference sequence). The CDR3 totals 14 residues. The ends lost 2 bases at V and 4 bases at J; junction bases unmatched: 4. CDR3: CASSLPGLVYEQYF. In DNA, the CDR3 is TGTGCCAGCAGCTTACCGGGACTAGTATACGAGCAGTACTTC. The full variable domain, completed using reference TRBV7-9 and TRBJ2-7, is DTGVSQNPRHKITKRGQNVTFRCDPISEHNRLYWYRQTLGQGPEFLTYFQNEAQLEKSRLLSDRFSAERPKGSFSTLEIQRTEQGDSAMYLCASSLPGLVYEQYFGPGTRLTVT.

The V and J genes are TRBV9 and TRBJ1-4, with a weak D call TRBD1 (6 bases). This CDR3 spans 14 amino acids. Germline V gene data show CDR1 as SGDLS and CDR2 as YYNGEE. V dropped 4 bases and J dropped 8 bases, with 15 bases sitting between them. CDR3 bases: TGTGCCAGCAGCTCGAGGGGCAGGGGCGAAAAACTGTTTTTT. Translated, it gives CASSSRGRGEKLFF.

The sample holds one count of this clone. V gene TRBV5-6 combines with J gene TRBJ2-1; D may be TRBD2 (7 bases). Between the trimmed V and J ends, which lost 6 bases and 4 bases, there was a span of 20 bases. This CDR3 has 16 amino acids. The germline V gene has CDR1 SGHDT and CDR2 YYEEEE. CDR3 nucleotide sequence: TGTGCCAGCACCACAAGGGGGAGGGCCCGGTACAATGAGCAGTTCTTC. It yields the protein CASTTRGRARYNEQFF.

The rearrangement joins TRBV27 to TRBJ2-7; TRBD1 agrees at 10 bases. The CDR3 is 17 residues long. With V trimmed by 5 bases and J by 4 bases, 14 bases remained unmatched. Germline CDR1 and CDR2: MNHEY and SMNVEV (reference sequence). CDR3 coding DNA: TGTGCCAGCAGTCCACTAACCGGGACAGGGGCCCGTTACGAGCAGTACTTC. It encodes CASSPLTGTGARYEQYF.

DNA of the CDR3: TGTGCCAGCAGCATTAGCGGGAAAGCGTTGAATGAGCAGTTCTTC. It translates to CASSISGKALNEQFF. J is TRBJ2-1 and V is TRBV5-4, with TRBD2 matching over 8 bases. CDR1 SGHNT and CDR2 YYREEE come from the germline V gene (reference sequence). The CDR3 has 15 residues. V trimming: 4 bases; J trimming: 7 bases; junction bases outside the gene matches: 10.

The chain is built from TRBV28 and TRBJ2-2; D gene uncertain. Trimming removed 7 bases from V and 6 bases from J, with 18 bases in between. This CDR3 contains 15 residues. In germline, CDR1 is MDHEN, CDR2 SYDVKM. The CDR3 DNA is TGTGCCAGCACTTCTTTGCTAGGTATCCCCGGGGAGCTGTTTTTT. Translation: CASTSLLGIPGELFF.

This clone appeared many times. The chain joins TRBV14 to TRBJ2-2; 8 bases align to TRBD2. Germline CDR1 reads SGHDN; CDR2 reads FVKESK. The CDR3 contains 16 residues. Trimming at V came to 3 bases and at J to 6 bases, leaving 9 bases not matched to a gene. DNA for the CDR3: TGTGCCAGCAGCCAGCTCACTAGCGGTTGGGCCGGGGAGCTGTTTTTT. Its translation is CASSQLTSGWAGELFF.

The gene calls are TRBV24-1 and TRBJ1-5, with 10 bases lining up with TRBD1. The CDR3 is 17 amino acids. CDR1 KGHDR and CDR2 SFDVKD come from the germline V gene. After removal of 2 bases from V and 3 bases from J, the junction contained 6 bases not matched to a gene. Here the CDR3 DNA reads TGTGCCACCAGTGATTCCCGACAGGGGGCTTTCAATCAGCCCCAGCATTTT. Translation: CATSDSRQGAFNQPQHF.

This clone has only a few counts. This chain links TRBV27 with TRBJ1-4, with TRBD1 matching over 10 bases. The CDR3 consists of 15 residues. CDR1 and CDR2 from the germline V gene are MNHEY and SMNVEV (reference sequence). V shed 5 bases, J shed 14 bases, and the junction held 14 bases outside the gene matches. In nucleotides, the CDR3 is TGTGCCAGCAGTCCCGGGACAGGGGCGGCCCAGGGGCTGTTTTTT. It translates to CASSPGTGAAQGLFF.

The genes are TRBV19 and TRBJ1-6; possibly TRBD1 for D (5 bases). The V gene's germline CDR1 is LNHDA and CDR2 SQIVND (reference sequence). Trimming took off 9 bases at V and 7 bases at J, with 16 bases between the two ends. The CDR3 consists of 14 residues. CDR3 loop: CASQLPGENSPLHF. In DNA, the CDR3 is TGTGCCAGCCAGCTGCCGGGGGAGAATTCACCCCTCCACTTT.

The chain links TRBV29-1 to TRBJ2-7, with a possible D match to TRBD2 (6 bases). The V and J ends lost 7 bases and 2 bases respectively, with 12 bases between them. Germline V lookup: CDR1 SQVTM, CDR2 ANQGSEA. The length of the CDR3 is 12 residues. In DNA, the CDR3 is TGCAGCGCGACCGGGACTGCCTACGAGCAGTACTTC. It is translated as CSATGTAYEQYF.

The chain uses TRBV4-1 and TRBJ2-5; possibly TRBD1 for D (6 bases). The ends were cut back, 3 bases at V and 3 bases at J, with 11 bases in the middle. This CDR3 spans 14 amino acids. The germline V gene has CDR1 MGHRA and CDR2 YSYEKL. The CDR3: CASSQGDTKETQYF. DNA for the CDR3: TGCGCCAGCAGCCAGGGGGACACGAAAGAGACCCAGTACTTC.

This chain links TRBV6-2 or TRBV6-3 with TRBJ2-5; 10 positions agree with TRBD2. This CDR3 has 18 residues. Germline V gene sequence: CDR1 MNHEY, CDR2 SVGEGT. After removal of 2 bases from V and 4 bases from J, the junction contained 13 bases not matched to a gene. CDR3 sequence (DNA): TGTGCCAGCAGTTACGAGGCTAGCGGGAGCCCGCGCCGAGAGACCCAGTACTTC. This codes for CASSYEASGSPRRETQYF.

CDR3 amino acids: CASSLAWGTSGTTDTQYF. In DNA, the CDR3 is TGTGCCAGCAGCTTGGCCTGGGGGACTAGCGGGACTACAGATACGCAGTATTTT. V gene TRBV5-4 combines with J gene TRBJ2-3, with TRBD2 identical over 13 bases. The CDR3 consists of 18 residues. Germline CDR1 and CDR2: SGHNT and YYREEE (reference sequence). Germline trimming cut 0 bases from V and 3 bases from J; bases unmatched to any gene: 7.

This chain joins TRBV11-2 and TRBJ2-1; perhaps TRBD2 as D (5 bases). Germline CDR1 and CDR2: SGHAT and FQNNGV. V was trimmed by 0 bases and J by 4 bases, leaving 7 bases between them. This CDR3 has 14 amino acids. This CDR3 is CASSLEPGYNEQFF. The CDR3 nucleotides read TGTGCCAGCAGCTTAGAACCGGGATACAATGAGCAGTTCTTC.

Comment on this clone: The sample carries other DNA sequences with the same CDR3. The J gene is TRBJ1-1, the V gene TRBV10-1; the D gene is possibly TRBD1 (5 bases). V shed 5 bases and J shed 1 base, with 8 bases lying between them. Germline values: CDR1 WNHNN, CDR2 SYGVQD (reference sequence). The CDR3 covers 13 residues. The CDR3 DNA is TGCGCCAGCAGTCGCACAGGGAACACTGAAGCTTTCTTT. It yields the protein CASSRTGNTEAFF.

The chain has TRBV28 and TRBJ1-5, with 9 bases fitting TRBD1. V lost 4 bases and J lost 4; bases outside the gene matches: 5. Looked up from germline, CDR1 is MDHEN and CDR2 is SYDVKM. The CDR3 runs 15 residues. The CDR3 nucleotides are TGTGCCAGCAGTTCCACCGGGACAGGGAATCAGCCCCAGCATTTT. The encoded protein is CASSSTGTGNQPQHF.

The CDR3 here is CASISRTSGRARAGSYNEQFF. CDR3 in DNA: TGTGCCAGCATATCTAGGACTAGCGGGAGGGCCCGGGCGGGTTCCTACAATGAGCAGTTCTTC. This sequence joins TRBV27 and TRBJ2-1; 15 nucleotides agree with TRBD2. With V trimmed by 7 bases and J by 1 base, 17 bases remained unmatched. The length of the CDR3 is 21 residues. Germline CDR1 MNHEY, CDR2 SMNVEV (reference sequence).

This chain links TRBV28 with TRBJ1-2; perhaps TRBD1 as D (6 bases). V was clipped by 3 bases and J by 2 bases, with 7 bases between them. The CDR3 loop spans 13 amino acids. Germline CDR1 is MDHEN and CDR2 is SYDVKM. The CDR3 nucleotides read TGTGCCAGCAGTTTGACAGGAAACTATGGCTACACCTTC. Protein: CASSLTGNYGYTF.

The chain recombines TRBV28 with TRBJ2-1; 7 nucleotides agree with TRBD1. CDR1 and CDR2 from the germline V gene are MDHEN and SYDVKM. V trimming: 6 bases; J trimming: 3 bases; junction bases outside the gene matches: 8. This CDR3 is 15 amino acids long. This CDR3 reads CASRARAGGYNEQFF. The CDR3 DNA sequence: TGTGCCAGCAGAGCCAGGGCAGGGGGCTACAATGAGCAGTTCTTC.

CDR3 sequence: CASSSGTGFPSPLHF. The DNA of the CDR3 is TGTGCCAGCAGCTCCGGGACAGGGTTCCCTTCACCCCTCCACTTT. V is TRBV11-1 and J is TRBJ1-6; 9 nucleotides agree with TRBD1. The CDR3 sequence is 15 residues long. The germline V gene encodes CDR1 SGHAT and CDR2 FQDESV (reference sequence). J gave up 9 bases and V 4 bases, and 7 bases lay outside the gene matches.

V usage is TRBV3-1 (or the pseudogene TRBV3-2) and J usage is TRBJ1-6; 8 bases agree with TRBD1. CDR3 length: 15 amino acids. Germline CDR1 reads LGHDT; CDR2 reads YNNKEL (reference sequence). J was trimmed by 7 bases and V by 2 bases; bases with no gene match: 4. CDR3 amino acids: CASSQQDRANSPLHF. CDR3 coding DNA: TGTGCCAGCAGCCAACAGGACAGGGCAAATTCACCCCTCCACTTT.

This clone showed up just a few times. The chain employs TRBV7-2 and TRBJ1-6; possible D gene TRBD1, 6 bases. The CDR3 covers 15 residues. The V gene's germline CDR1 is SGHTA and CDR2 FQGNSA. Trimming took off 6 bases at V and 10 bases at J, with 19 bases between the two ends. CDR3 DNA sequence: TGTGCCAGCAGGCCTGGGGGCCCGACGAAATCACCCCTCCACTTT. It translates to CASRPGGPTKSPLHF.

This clone was seen only once. V gene TRBV18 combines with J gene TRBJ2-7; no reliable D call. Per the germline V gene, CDR1 is KGHSH and CDR2 is LQKENI. The CDR3 has 15 residues. V gave up 3 bases and J gave up 2 bases, with 14 bases separating them. The CDR3: CASSPNNYGPYEQYF. The CDR3 region has the DNA TGTGCCAGCTCACCTAATAATTATGGCCCCTACGAGCAGTACTTC.

The chain is built from TRBV19 and TRBJ1-3; D might be TRBD1 (5 bases). Trimming took off 5 bases at V and 0 bases at J, with 17 bases between the two ends. This CDR3 is 17 amino acids long. The germline gives CDR1 LNHDA, CDR2 SQIVND (reference sequence). The CDR3 here is CASSPGDREFSGNTIYF. The CDR3 DNA reads TGTGCCAGTAGTCCGGGGGACCGAGAATTCTCTGGAAACACCATATATTTT.

This chain uses TRBV11-2 with TRBJ2-3, with TRBD2 matching 7 bases. Germline V gene data show CDR1 as SGHAT and CDR2 as FQNNGV. This CDR3 is built from 16 residues. Losses at the gene ends were 0 bases for V and 1 base for J; bases not matched to a gene: 4. The CDR3 spells CASSLDFGGGTDTQYF. The CDR3 nucleotides are TGTGCCAGCAGCTTAGATTTTGGGGGGGGCACAGATACGCAGTATTTT.

V and J are TRBV10-3 and TRBJ1-2; 9 bases align to TRBD1. Germline CDR1 ENHRY, CDR2 SYGVKD. The trim removed 10 bases at V and 5 bases at J, leaving 14 bases unmatched. The CDR3 is made up of 15 amino acids. The CDR3 sequence is CATGNTGGGPYGYTF. In nucleotides, the CDR3 is TGTGCCACCGGGAACACAGGGGGCGGACCGTATGGCTACACCTTC.

The chain carries TRBV27 and TRBJ2-1; 10 bases map to TRBD2. Germline assignment: CDR1 MNHEY and CDR2 SMNVEV (reference sequence). The CDR3 has 15 residues. With 6 bases clipped from V and 7 bases from J, the junction kept 9 bases outside the gene matches. The CDR3 reads CASSLLAGVRNEQFF. In DNA form, the CDR3 reads TGTGCCAGCAGCCTCCTAGCGGGAGTTAGGAATGAGCAGTTCTTC.

The table lists this clone with a count of one. DNA for the CDR3: TGTGCCACCAGTGAAAACAAACCTGACAGGGCCCCGAATCCTGAGCAGTTCTTC. Translating gives CATSENKPDRAPNPEQFF. The chain employs TRBV24-1 and TRBJ2-1; TRBD1 aligns across 7 bases. J gave up 9 bases and V 4 bases, and 20 bases lay outside the gene matches. Germline assignment: CDR1 KGHDR and CDR2 SFDVKD. There are 18 residues in the CDR3.